This T cell receptor beta chain was captured by sequencing in a study of cytomegalovirus exposure and HLA in healthy donors. Notes on this clone: Its antigen remains unknown.

Study findings and constraints: Several top significant clusters appeared, in a later analysis, to be linked to common viral pathogens.

Trimming stripped 1 base from V and 3 bases from J, with 7 bases between. Germline V gene lookup returns CDR1 SGHNT and CDR2 YYREEE (reference sequence). CDR3 size: 13 residues. PCR used 60 Vbeta primers and 13 Jbeta primers. The data were produced by immunoSEQ multiplex PCR, yet TCRdb's version contains in-frame clones alone and is incomplete. The sample contains about 180,000 clones, 82% of which appear only once. This clonotype was sampled from a man aged 40-55 years in good health and CMV-seronegative. The V call is TRBV5-4, the J call TRBJ1-2; tentative D call: TRBD1 (5 bases). Sequenced: PBMCs. In DNA, the CDR3 is TGTGCCAGCAGCTTGCGGGGGTACTATGGCTACACCTTC. Its translation: CASSLRGYYGYTF.